This T cell receptor beta chain came from a study of T cells in tumors after PD-1 blockade. The assay was immunoSEQ multiplex PCR, and TCRdb's table has in-frame clones only and misses some. The sample holds a few thousand clones; under 70% are singletons and the top ten take 13%. This clone was counted only a few times. The CDR3 has 11 amino acids. Looked up from germline, CDR1 is MNHEY and CDR2 is SVGAGI. The germline V and J ends were trimmed by 7 bases and 9 bases, with 9 bases remaining between them. This specimen was tumor tissue, taken before anti-PD-1 treatment. The receptor comes from a human donor with basal cell carcinoma. The gene calls are TRBV6-5 and TRBJ1-4; D call uncertain. CDR3 sequence reads: CASNVEQKLFF. The CDR3 nucleotides read TGTGCCAGCAATGTTGAACAAAAACTGTTTTTT.